The sample holds many counts of the clone carrying this T cell receptor (beta chain). Its matching antigen is unknown. The data originate from a study of neurological immune-mediated disorders. Overall study findings and caveats: Patients with HTLV-1-associated myelopathy had the highest level of TCR clonal expansion, whereas patients with multiple sclerosis had the lowest level, falling beneath the level found in healthy controls.

TCRdb independently ran MiXCR on the 5' RACE reads; one entry per CDR3 protein. The table has 50,000 or so distinct CDR3 sequences, roughly 26% seen once. Sequenced sample: PBMCs. The sequence was obtained from a woman aged 70 to 79 in good health.

CDR3 protein: CASSQQTRGWNEQYF. The DNA of the CDR3 is TGTGCCAGCAGCCAACAAACGAGGGGCTGGAACGAGCAGTACTTC. This sequence joins TRBV4-2 and TRBJ2-7, with D perhaps assigned TRBD1 or TRBD2 (5 bases each). Germline V lookup: CDR1 LGHNA, CDR2 YNFKEQ. V lost 2 bases to trimming and J lost 5 bases, with 16 bases between them. The CDR3 is 15 residues long.